These 30 T cell receptor beta chains originate from one sample sequenced in a study of vaccination effects on CD4 cells after COVID-19. Antigen-specific CD4+ T cells expanded by the ViraFEST assay with viral peptide pools were then sequenced. When ten to eleven days of culture had elapsed, CD4+ T cells were isolated. Each participant received a vaccine that was either BNT162b2 or mRNA-1273, given as two doses. Produced via immunoSEQ multiplex PCR; TCRdb's table is partial and in-frame only. The sample yields about 15,000 clones, about 74% seen once. Which antigens these TCRs recognize remains unknown. Sequencing was performed on CD4+ T cells from PBMCs cultured with HCoV-NL63 spike peptides, taken after COVID-19 vaccination. These receptors originate from a human donor who received a COVID-19 vaccine.

This chain uses TRBV9 with TRBJ1-6, with D possibly being TRBD1 (5 bases). The V and J ends lost 3 bases and 6 bases respectively, with 19 bases between them. The CDR3 length is 17 residues. Germline V gives CDR1 SGDLS, CDR2 YYNGEE. The CDR3 nucleotides read TGTGCCAGCAGCGGAATAACAGGACGGGGGACTAATTCACCCCTCCACTTT. It yields the protein CASSGITGRGTNSPLHF.

The chain joins TRBV12-5 to TRBJ2-3, with 11 bases identical to TRBD2. Losses at the gene ends were 0 bases for V and 2 bases for J; bases not matched to a gene: 7. The CDR3 sequence is 18 residues long. The germline gives CDR1 LGHNT, CDR2 FRNRAP. The CDR3 spells CASGLVLAGGSYTDTQYF. The CDR3 DNA reads TGTGCTAGTGGTTTGGTGCTAGCGGGGGGCTCCTACACAGATACGCAGTATTTT. Looking up the rest from reference TRBV12-5 and TRBJ2-3 gives the full variable domain: DARVTQTPRHKVTEMGQEVTMRCQPILGHNTVFWYRQTMMQGLELLAYFRNRAPLDDSGMPKDRFSAEMPDATLATLKIQPSEPRDSAVYFCASGLVLAGGSYTDTQYFGPGTRLTVL.

The rearrangement links TRBV7-2 to TRBJ2-1; 10 bases agree with TRBD2. The CDR3 length is 14 residues. Unmatched junction bases numbered 3, after V lost 6 bases and J lost 4 bases. Germline V gives CDR1 SGHTA, CDR2 FQGNSA. The CDR3 protein is CASSGLAAYNEQFF. CDR3 nucleotide sequence: TGTGCCAGCAGTGGACTAGCGGCTTACAATGAGCAGTTCTTC.

The chain is built from TRBV30 and TRBJ1-3, with no clear D. Germline CDR1 GTSNPN, CDR2 SVGIG (reference sequence). The V end lost 4 bases, the J end lost 3 bases, and 10 bases lay between the germline ends. This CDR3 spans 13 amino acids. The CDR3 coding sequence is TGTGCCTGGACTCCGGGCCGTGGAAACACCATATATTTT. It codes for CAWTPGRGNTIYF.

This clone turned up a few times. The V call is TRBV6-2 or TRBV6-3, the J call TRBJ1-1; 7 positions agree with TRBD1. V shed 5 bases and J 6 bases; nucleotides not matched to a gene: 12. Looked up from germline, CDR1 is MNHEY and CDR2 is SVGEGT. The CDR3 loop spans 15 amino acids. The CDR3 DNA follows: TGTGCCAGCAGTAAAGATCCGGGACAGCCCTCTGAAGCTTTCTTT. Translation: CASSKDPGQPSEAFF.

The chain links TRBV13 to TRBJ2-1; the match to TRBD2 covers 15 bases. This CDR3 has 14 amino acids. Per the germline V gene, CDR1 is PRHDT and CDR2 is FYEKMQ (reference sequence). V gave up 5 bases and J gave up 9 bases; unmatched junction bases: 2. The CDR3: CASSKGLAGGEQFF. Here the CDR3 DNA reads TGTGCCAGCAGCAAGGGACTAGCGGGAGGTGAGCAGTTCTTC.

The genes are TRBV9 and TRBJ2-2; no firm D call. The CDR3 consists of 14 residues. V lost 2 bases and J lost 4, with 9 bases in between. Germline V gene sequence: CDR1 SGDLS, CDR2 YYNGEE. The CDR3 coding sequence is TGTGCCAGCAGCGTCCAACGGGCCACCGGGGAGCTGTTTTTT. Amino acids: CASSVQRATGELFF.

This chain uses TRBV7-9 with TRBJ1-1; 8 bases agree with TRBD1. The CDR3 has 14 residues. Germline CDR1 SEHNR, CDR2 FQNEAQ (reference sequence). J lost 7 bases, V lost 5 bases, and 9 bases had no gene match. CDR3 loop: CASSQRDRTYEAFF. CDR3 coding DNA: TGTGCCAGCAGCCAAAGGGACAGGACTTATGAAGCTTTCTTT.

The genes are TRBV6-5 and TRBJ2-3, with a possible D match to TRBD2 (5 bases). Trimming removed 9 bases from V and 4 bases from J, with 17 bases in between. The germline V gene has CDR1 MNHEY and CDR2 SVGAGI. The CDR3 extends over 14 amino acids. The CDR3: CASLFSGGSDTQYF. Written as DNA, the CDR3 is TGTGCCAGTCTCTTCTCTGGAGGTTCAGATACGCAGTATTTT.

This clone has a handful of counts. The genes are TRBV13 and TRBJ1-6; D is perhaps TRBD1 (5 bases). This CDR3 is built from 16 residues. Trimming left V 4 bases short and J 5 bases short, with 15 bases between. In germline, CDR1 is PRHDT, CDR2 FYEKMQ (reference sequence). The CDR3 here is CASSSRAFRDNSPLHF. CDR3 sequence (DNA): TGTGCCAGCAGCTCCAGGGCATTCAGGGATAATTCACCCCTCCACTTT.

This clone ranks as large. J is TRBJ1-2 and V is TRBV5-1; 7 bases line up with TRBD1. J gave up 3 bases and V 6 bases, and 5 bases lay outside the gene matches. Germline-derived CDR1 and CDR2 are SGHRS and YFSETQ. CDR3 length: 13 residues. The CDR3, as DNA: TGCGCCAGCACCCCTGGACAGGACTATGGCTACACCTTC. Amino acids: CASTPGQDYGYTF.

This clone occurred once. The chain carries TRBV6-5 and TRBJ2-3, with D possibly being TRBD2 (6 bases). V gave up 5 bases and J gave up 6 bases, with 18 bases separating them. Per germline, CDR1 MNHEY and CDR2 SVGAGI. This CDR3 has 15 amino acids. Here the CDR3 reads CASSLSRGGGDTQYF. CDR3 bases: TGTGCCAGCAGTCTATCCCGGGGAGGAGGGGATACGCAGTATTTT.

The chain joins TRBV5-8 to TRBJ2-1, with D possibly being TRBD2 (6 bases). Trimming removed 6 bases from V and 10 bases from J, with 29 bases in between. This CDR3 has 17 amino acids. The germline V gene encodes CDR1 SGHTS and CDR2 YDEGEE. The DNA for the CDR3 is TGTGCCAGCACCCTGAACTACGTTTCGGACTACAAACGGGAGCAGTTCTTC. It codes for CASTLNYVSDYKREQFF.

The V and J genes are TRBV12-3 or TRBV12-4 and TRBJ2-1; D gene ambiguous. Trimming shortened V by 1 base and J by 15 bases, and 16 bases separated the two germline ends. The CDR3 sequence is 13 residues long. The DNA for the CDR3 is TGTGCCAGCAGTTTAGATCGGTGGGCAGCGCGGTTCTTC. This translates into CASSLDRWAARFF.

The chain recombines TRBV11-2 with TRBJ2-7; no firm D call. The ends were cut back, 4 bases at V and 3 bases at J, with 13 bases in the middle. CDR3 size: 14 residues. The germline V gene has CDR1 SGHAT and CDR2 FQNNGV. CDR3 bases: TGTGCCAGCAGCTCGCGACTGGAATTCTACGAGCAGTACTTC. Its translation is CASSSRLEFYEQYF.

This chain links TRBV29-1 with TRBJ2-3; possibly TRBD2 for D (5 bases). The germline CDR1 and CDR2 sequences are SQVTM and ANQGSEA. The CDR3 sequence is 13 residues long. The V gene lost 3 bases and the J gene lost 1 base, with 8 bases spanning the gap. In nucleotides, the CDR3 is TGCAGCGTTGAGGTCGGGGGCACAGATACGCAGTATTTT. Translating it yields CSVEVGGTDTQYF.

V gene TRBV20-1 combines with J gene TRBJ2-7, with D hard to call. This CDR3 has 10 residues. With 0 bases removed from V and 5 bases from J, the gap between germline ends came to 2 bases. Germline V gene sequence: CDR1 DFQATT, CDR2 SNEGSKA (reference sequence). CDR3: CSAREHEQYF. The CDR3 region has the DNA TGCAGTGCTAGAGAGCACGAGCAGTACTTC.

The chain combines TRBV2 with TRBJ2-7, with D possibly called TRBD1 or TRBD2 (6 bases each). Germline lookup yields CDR1 SNHLY and CDR2 FYNNEI. The V end lost 7 bases, the J end lost 3 bases, and 13 bases lay between the germline ends. The CDR3 runs 13 residues. Here the CDR3 reads CASKGGGGYEQYF. For the CDR3, the DNA is TGTGCCAGCAAAGGAGGGGGAGGCTACGAGCAGTACTTC. The whole variable domain, remainder taken from reference TRBV2 and TRBJ2-7, is EPEVTQTPSHQVTQMGQEVILRCVPISNHLYFYWYRQILGQKVEFLVSFYNNEISEKSEIFDDQFSVERPDGSNFTLKIRSTKLEDSAMYFCASKGGGGYEQYFGPGTRLTVT.

This clone was picked up a small number of times. The genes are TRBV24-1 and TRBJ1-5; the D gene is possibly TRBD1 (6 bases). The CDR3 covers 15 residues. Trimming removed 4 bases from V and 5 bases from J, with 14 bases in between. CDR1 and CDR2 from the germline V gene are KGHDR and SFDVKD. CDR3 residues: CATSEPTGGDQPQHF. CDR3 nucleotide sequence: TGTGCCACCAGTGAGCCGACAGGAGGGGATCAGCCCCAGCATTTT.

This rearrangement joins TRBV5-4 to TRBJ2-7, with TRBD1 matching over 10 bases. V lost 4 bases and J lost 2; bases outside the gene matches: 3. This CDR3 is built from 14 residues. Germline V gives CDR1 SGHNT, CDR2 YYREEE (reference sequence). Here the CDR3 reads CASSPGQGPYEQYF. The CDR3 bases are TGTGCCAGCAGCCCGGGACAGGGGCCCTACGAGCAGTACTTC.

The chain links TRBV12-5 to TRBJ2-5; 9 nucleotides match TRBD1. The CDR3 length is 16 residues. Looked up from germline, CDR1 is LGHNT and CDR2 is FRNRAP. The V and J ends lost 1 base and 5 bases, in that order; junction bases with no gene match: 8. The CDR3: CASGLAHRGRGETQYF. The CDR3 nucleotides read TGTGCTAGTGGTTTGGCCCACAGGGGGCGCGGGGAGACCCAGTACTTC.

This clone was seen a single time. The chain couples TRBV19 to TRBJ1-6; possible D gene TRBD1, 6 bases. With 3 bases removed from V and 0 bases from J, the gap between germline ends came to 6 bases. The CDR3 contains 15 residues. Germline lookup yields CDR1 LNHDA and CDR2 SQIVND (reference sequence). In DNA, the CDR3 is TGTGCCAGTAGTATGGACAGCTCCTATAATTCACCCCTCCACTTT. Translating gives CASSMDSSYNSPLHF.

V usage is TRBV7-2 and J usage is TRBJ2-1; perhaps TRBD1 as D (5 bases). The V gene's germline CDR1 is SGHTA and CDR2 FQGNSA. V lost 0 bases and J lost 3, with 9 bases in between. The CDR3 totals 15 residues. CDR3 protein: CASSLAATDYNEQFF. CDR3 nucleotides: TGTGCCAGCAGCTTAGCGGCGACAGACTACAATGAGCAGTTCTTC.

The rearrangement uses TRBV7-2 and TRBJ2-7; 13 bases are shared with TRBD2. The CDR3 contains 14 residues. CDR1 SGHTA and CDR2 FQGNSA come from the germline V gene. V lost 1 base and J lost 7; bases outside the gene matches: 1. CDR3 loop: CASSLGGLAGEQYF. The DNA of the CDR3 is TGTGCCAGCAGCTTAGGGGGACTAGCGGGAGAGCAGTACTTC.

The rearrangement joins TRBV4-2 to TRBJ2-7, with 9 nucleotides matching TRBD2. The CDR3 runs to 17 residues. CDR1 LGHNA and CDR2 YNFKEQ come from the germline V gene. J was trimmed by 3 bases and V by 0 bases; bases with no gene match: 9. Here the CDR3 reads CASSQESRLAGIYEQYF. The DNA of the CDR3 is TGTGCCAGCAGCCAAGAGAGTCGGCTAGCGGGGATCTACGAGCAGTACTTC.

The V gene is TRBV11-2, the J gene TRBJ1-1; D unclear. The CDR3 runs to 14 residues. Trimming stripped 6 bases from V and 5 bases from J, with 16 bases between. Germline V gives CDR1 SGHAT, CDR2 FQNNGV. In DNA form, the CDR3 reads TGTGCCAGCAGATCGGAAACGGCGGAGACTGAAGCTTTCTTT. Translating it yields CASRSETAETEAFF.

The V gene is TRBV19, the J gene TRBJ2-5; 7 bases agree with TRBD1. V was pared by 1 base and J by 2 bases, with 1 base of the junction left unmatched. The CDR3 contains 14 residues. Germline values: CDR1 LNHDA, CDR2 SQIVND (reference sequence). The CDR3 is CASSIVGQQETQYF. The CDR3 DNA is TGTGCCAGTAGTATAGTGGGACAGCAAGAGACCCAGTACTTC.

This clone was observed a single time. This chain joins TRBV6-1 and TRBJ1-5; D is unresolved. Germline CDR1 and CDR2: MNHNS and SASEGT. The CDR3 covers 16 residues. V was pared by 0 bases and J by 5 bases, with 14 bases between. The DNA for the CDR3 is TGTGCCAGCAGTGAAGCTCTGGGAAGGGCCTATCAGCCCCAGCATTTT. This translates into CASSEALGRAYQPQHF.

This clone was counted between two and nine times. The J gene is TRBJ1-1, the V gene TRBV5-1, with a weak D call TRBD1 (6 bases). Looked up from germline, CDR1 is SGHRS and CDR2 is YFSETQ. The CDR3 loop spans 14 amino acids. The V end lost 5 bases, the J end lost 6 bases, and 17 bases lay between the germline ends. DNA of the CDR3: TGCGCCAGCAGGGCACAGGGTCAGGGCGCTGAAGCTTTCTTT. It specifies CASRAQGQGAEAFF.

The genes are TRBV9 and TRBJ1-2, with 7 bases lining up with TRBD1. Germline V lookup: CDR1 SGDLS, CDR2 YYNGEE. The trim removed 0 bases at V and 1 base at J, leaving 6 bases unmatched. CDR3 length: 16 residues. This CDR3 is CASSVVTGPVNYGYTF. The CDR3 region has the DNA TGTGCCAGCAGCGTAGTGACAGGGCCCGTTAACTATGGCTACACCTTC.